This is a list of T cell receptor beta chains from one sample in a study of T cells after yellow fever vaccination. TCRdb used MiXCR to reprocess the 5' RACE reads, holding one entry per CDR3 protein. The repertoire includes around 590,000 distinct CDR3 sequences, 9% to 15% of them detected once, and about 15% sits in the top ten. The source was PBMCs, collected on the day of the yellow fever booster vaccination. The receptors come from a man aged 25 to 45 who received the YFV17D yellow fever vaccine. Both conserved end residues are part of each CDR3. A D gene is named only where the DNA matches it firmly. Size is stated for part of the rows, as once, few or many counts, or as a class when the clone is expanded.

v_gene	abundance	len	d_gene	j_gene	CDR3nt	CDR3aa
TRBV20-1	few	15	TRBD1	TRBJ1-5	TGCAGTGCTAGAGGACAGGGGGCAAGCAATCAGCCCCAGCATTTT	CSARGQGASNQPQHF
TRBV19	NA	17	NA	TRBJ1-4	TGTGCCAGTAGTGCGCCCGAAATCAAGGGCTCTGGGGGAAAACTGTTTTTT	CASSAPEIKGSGGKLFF
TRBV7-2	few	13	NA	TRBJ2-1	TGTGCCAGCAGCTTAGGTTTTGGTGATGAGCAGTTCTTC	CASSLGFGDEQFF
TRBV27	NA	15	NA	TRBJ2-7	TGTGCCAGCAGTGTCCGGGAATCCCTACTCTACGAGCAGTACTTC	CASSVRESLLYEQYF
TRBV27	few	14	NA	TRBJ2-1	TGTGCCAGCAGTTCGTACTCCGGGCCTGGTTTGGGGTTCTTC	CASSSYSGPGLGFF
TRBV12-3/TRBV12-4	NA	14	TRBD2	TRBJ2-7	TGTGCCAGCAGTAATAGCGGGACCTTCTACGAGCAGTACTTC	CASSNSGTFYEQYF
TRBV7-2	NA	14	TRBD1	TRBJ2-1	TGTGCCAGCAGAAGGACAGGGGGCTCCAATGAGCAGTTCTTC	CASRRTGGSNEQFF
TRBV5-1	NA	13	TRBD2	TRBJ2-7	TGCGCCAGCAGCCCGGGGACTATCTACGAGCAGTACTTC	CASSPGTIYEQYF
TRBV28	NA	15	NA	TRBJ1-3	TGTGCCAGCAGTCCGATATTGAGCTCTGGAAACACCATATATTTT	CASSPILSSGNTIYF
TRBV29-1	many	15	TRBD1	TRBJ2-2	TGCAGCATCAGGCGGGGACAGGAAGACACCGGGGAGCTGTTTTTT	CSIRRGQEDTGELFF
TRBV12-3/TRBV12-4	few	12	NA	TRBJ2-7	TGTGCCAGCAGTCACTCCACGGGGGGCCAGTACTTC	CASSHSTGGQYF
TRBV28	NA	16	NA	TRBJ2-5	TGTGCCAGCAGTACCCCAAGGACAGCTCCCCAAGAGACCCAGTACTTC	CASSTPRTAPQETQYF
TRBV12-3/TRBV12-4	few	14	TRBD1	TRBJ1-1	TGTGCCAGCAGGGACCAGGGGGGTGGGGCTGAAGCTTTCTTT	CASRDQGGGAEAFF
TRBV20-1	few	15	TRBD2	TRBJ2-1	TGCAGTGCTAGCCGCGGGGTAGCGGGAGGGATAGGACAGTTCTTC	CSASRGVAGGIGQFF
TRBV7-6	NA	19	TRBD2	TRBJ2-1	TGTGCCAGCAGCTCCACACGACGGGGGGCTAGCGGGAGGGGAAATGAGCAGTTCTTC	CASSSTRRGASGRGNEQFF
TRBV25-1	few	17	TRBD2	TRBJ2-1	TGTGCCAGCAGTGCCGTCGCGGGCGGGAGGGCTAAGGATGAGCAGTTCTTC	CASSAVAGGRAKDEQFF